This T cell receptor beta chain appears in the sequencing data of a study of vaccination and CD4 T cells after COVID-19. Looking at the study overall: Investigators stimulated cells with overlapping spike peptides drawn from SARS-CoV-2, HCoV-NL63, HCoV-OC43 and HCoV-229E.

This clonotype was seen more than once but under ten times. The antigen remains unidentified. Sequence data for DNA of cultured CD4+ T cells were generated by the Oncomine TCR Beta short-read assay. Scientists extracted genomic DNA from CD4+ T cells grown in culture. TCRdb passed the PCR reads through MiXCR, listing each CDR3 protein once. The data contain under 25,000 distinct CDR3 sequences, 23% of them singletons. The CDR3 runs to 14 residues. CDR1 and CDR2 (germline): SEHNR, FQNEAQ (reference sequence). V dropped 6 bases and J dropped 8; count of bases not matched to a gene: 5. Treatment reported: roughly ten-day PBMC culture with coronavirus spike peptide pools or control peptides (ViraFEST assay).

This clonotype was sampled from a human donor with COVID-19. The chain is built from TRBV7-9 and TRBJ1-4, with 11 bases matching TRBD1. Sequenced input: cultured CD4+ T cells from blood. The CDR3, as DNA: TGTGCCAGCAGGAGGGGACAGGGGGAGGAAAAACTGTTTTTT. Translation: CASRRGQGEEKLFF.